Here is one T cell receptor (beta chain) with its context. Sequencing used immunoSEQ multiplex PCR; TCRdb keeps in-frame clones, though not all of them. Here the sample spans fewer than 450,000 clones, approximately 84% being singletons. The sample originates from a study of blood T cell repertoires in COVID-19. Enrolled through a virtual design, the participants were between roughly 18 and 90 years of age and came from approximately 25 US areas. The CDR3 extends over 16 amino acids. Germline values: CDR1 SGHRS, CDR2 YFSETQ. After removal of 4 bases from V and 5 bases from J, the junction contained 13 bases not matched to a gene.

Sequencing was performed on PBMCs or T cells enriched from blood (not recorded which). This chain joins TRBV5-1 and TRBJ2-7, with TRBD1 identical over 9 bases. The TCR comes from a woman in her twenties or thirties who had recovered from COVID-19. CDR3 coding DNA: TGCGCCAGCAGCGACACAACCGGGACAGGGATCCACGAGCAGTACTTC. Its protein is CASSDTTGTGIHEQYF.